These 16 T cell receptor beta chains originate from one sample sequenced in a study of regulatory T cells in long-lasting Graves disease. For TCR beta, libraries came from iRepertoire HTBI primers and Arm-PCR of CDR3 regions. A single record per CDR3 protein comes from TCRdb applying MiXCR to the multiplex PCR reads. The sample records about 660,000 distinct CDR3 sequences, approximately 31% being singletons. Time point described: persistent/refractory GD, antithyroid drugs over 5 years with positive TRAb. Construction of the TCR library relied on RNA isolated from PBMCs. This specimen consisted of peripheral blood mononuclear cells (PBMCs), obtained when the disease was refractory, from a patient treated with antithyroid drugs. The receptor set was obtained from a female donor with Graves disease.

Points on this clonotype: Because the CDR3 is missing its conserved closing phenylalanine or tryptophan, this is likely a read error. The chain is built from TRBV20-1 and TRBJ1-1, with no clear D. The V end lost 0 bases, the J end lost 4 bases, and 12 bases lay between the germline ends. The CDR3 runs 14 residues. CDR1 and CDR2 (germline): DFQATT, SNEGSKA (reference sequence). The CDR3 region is CSAREGSFSTEAFL. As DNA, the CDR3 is TGCAGTGCTAGAGAGGGCAGTTTCAGCACTGAAGCTTTCCTT.

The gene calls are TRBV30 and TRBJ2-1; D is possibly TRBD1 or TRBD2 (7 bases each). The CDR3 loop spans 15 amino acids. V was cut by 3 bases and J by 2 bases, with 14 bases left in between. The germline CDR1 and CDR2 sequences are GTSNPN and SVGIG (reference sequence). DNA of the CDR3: TGTGCCTGGAGCGCCGGGGGGACAGCCTACAATGAGCAGTTCTTC. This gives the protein CAWSAGGTAYNEQFF.

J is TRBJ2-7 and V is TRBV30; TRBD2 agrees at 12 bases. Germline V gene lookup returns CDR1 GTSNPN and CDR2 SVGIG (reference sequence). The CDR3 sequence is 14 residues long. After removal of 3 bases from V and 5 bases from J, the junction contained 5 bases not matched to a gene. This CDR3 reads CAWRGTSGRHEQYF. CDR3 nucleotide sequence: TGTGCCTGGAGGGGGACTAGCGGGCGACACGAGCAGTACTTC.

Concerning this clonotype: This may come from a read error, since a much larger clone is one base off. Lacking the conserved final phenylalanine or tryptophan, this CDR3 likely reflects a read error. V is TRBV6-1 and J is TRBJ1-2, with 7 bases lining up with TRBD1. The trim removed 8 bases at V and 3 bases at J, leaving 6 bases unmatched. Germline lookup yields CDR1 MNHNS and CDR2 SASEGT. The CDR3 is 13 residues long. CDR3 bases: TGTGCCAGCGGATGGCAGGGGGACTATGGCTACACCCTC. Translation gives CASGWQGDYGYTL.

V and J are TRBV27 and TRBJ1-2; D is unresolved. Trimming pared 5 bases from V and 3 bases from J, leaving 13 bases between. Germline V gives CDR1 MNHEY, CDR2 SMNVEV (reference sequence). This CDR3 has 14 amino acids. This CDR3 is CASSLDGGYYGYTF. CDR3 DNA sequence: TGTGCCAGCAGTCTCGACGGTGGCTACTATGGCTACACCTTC.

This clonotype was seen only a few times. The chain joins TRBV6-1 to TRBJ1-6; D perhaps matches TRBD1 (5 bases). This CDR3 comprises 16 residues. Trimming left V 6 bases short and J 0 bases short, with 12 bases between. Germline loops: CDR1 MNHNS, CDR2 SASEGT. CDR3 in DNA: TGTGCCAGCAGAGAGACAGCGTACTCCTATAATTCACCCCTCCACTTT. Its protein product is CASRETAYSYNSPLHF.

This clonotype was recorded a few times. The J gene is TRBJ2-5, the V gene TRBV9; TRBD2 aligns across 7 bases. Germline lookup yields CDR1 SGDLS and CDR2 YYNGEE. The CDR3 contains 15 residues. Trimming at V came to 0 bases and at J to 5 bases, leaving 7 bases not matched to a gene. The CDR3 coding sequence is TGTGCCAGCAGCGTAGCGGGACTAACGCACGAGACCCAGTACTTC. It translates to CASSVAGLTHETQYF.

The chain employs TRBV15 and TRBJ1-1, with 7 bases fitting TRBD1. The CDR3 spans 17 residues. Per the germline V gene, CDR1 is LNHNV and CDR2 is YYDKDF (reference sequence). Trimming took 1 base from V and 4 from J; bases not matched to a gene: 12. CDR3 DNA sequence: TGTGCCACCAGCAGAGTCGGATTTTGGAGGGGGCCCACTGAAGCTTTCTTT. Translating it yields CATSRVGFWRGPTEAFF.

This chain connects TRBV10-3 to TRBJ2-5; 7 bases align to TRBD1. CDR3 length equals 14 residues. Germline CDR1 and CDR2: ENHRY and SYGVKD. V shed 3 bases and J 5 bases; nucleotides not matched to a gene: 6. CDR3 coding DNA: TGTGCCATCAGTGATAAAGGGGGCGGCGAGACCCAGTACTTC. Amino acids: CAISDKGGGETQYF.

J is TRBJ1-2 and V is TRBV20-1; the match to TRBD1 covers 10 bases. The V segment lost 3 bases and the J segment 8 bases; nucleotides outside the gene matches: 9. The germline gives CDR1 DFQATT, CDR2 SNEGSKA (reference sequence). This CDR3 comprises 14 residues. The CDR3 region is CSASGTTGGRGYTF. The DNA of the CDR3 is TGCAGTGCTAGTGGGACGACAGGGGGCCGGGGCTACACCTTC.

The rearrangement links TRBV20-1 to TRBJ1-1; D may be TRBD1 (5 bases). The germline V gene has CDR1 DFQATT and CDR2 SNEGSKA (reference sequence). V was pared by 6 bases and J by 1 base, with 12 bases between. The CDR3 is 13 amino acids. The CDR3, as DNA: TGCAGTGCCTTCGGGACGGCGAACACTGAAGCTTTCTTT. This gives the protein CSAFGTANTEAFF.

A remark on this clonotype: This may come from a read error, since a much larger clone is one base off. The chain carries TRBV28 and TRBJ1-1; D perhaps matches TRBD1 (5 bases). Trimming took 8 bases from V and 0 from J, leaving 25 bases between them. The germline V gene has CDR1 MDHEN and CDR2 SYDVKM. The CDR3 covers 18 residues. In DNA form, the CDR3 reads TGTGCCAGCCCCGACCGTGCACCGGGACGGGGAATGAACACTGAAGCTTTCTTT. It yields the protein CASPDRAPGRGMNTEAFF.

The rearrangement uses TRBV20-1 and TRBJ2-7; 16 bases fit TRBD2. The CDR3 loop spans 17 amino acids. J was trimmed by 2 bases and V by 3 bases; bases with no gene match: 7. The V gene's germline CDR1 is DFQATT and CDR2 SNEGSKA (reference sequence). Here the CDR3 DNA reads TGCAGTGCTAGGACGGGACTAGCGGGAGGGAACACCTACGAGCAGTACTTC. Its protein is CSARTGLAGGNTYEQYF.

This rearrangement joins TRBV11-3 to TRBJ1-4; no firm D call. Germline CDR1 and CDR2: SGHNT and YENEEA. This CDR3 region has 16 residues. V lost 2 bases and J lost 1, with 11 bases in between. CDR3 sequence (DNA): TGTGCCAGCAGCTTACGGGAGCCGGGAACTAATGAAAAACTGTTTTTT. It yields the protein CASSLREPGTNEKLFF. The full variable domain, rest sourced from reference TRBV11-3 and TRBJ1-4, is EAGVVQSPRYKIIEKKQPVAFWCNPISGHNTLYWYLQNLGQGPELLIRYENEEAVDDSQLPKDRFSAERLKGVDSTLKIQPAELGDSAVYLCASSLREPGTNEKLFFGSGTQLSVL.

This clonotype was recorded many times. CDR3 region: CASSSGSMGNTEAFF. CDR3 nucleotide sequence: TGTGCCAGCAGTAGCGGTTCGATGGGGAACACTGAAGCTTTCTTT. This chain uses TRBV12-3 or TRBV12-4 with TRBJ1-1; D remains unclear. Between the trimmed V and J ends, which lost 5 bases and 1 base, there was a span of 14 bases. CDR3 size: 15 residues.

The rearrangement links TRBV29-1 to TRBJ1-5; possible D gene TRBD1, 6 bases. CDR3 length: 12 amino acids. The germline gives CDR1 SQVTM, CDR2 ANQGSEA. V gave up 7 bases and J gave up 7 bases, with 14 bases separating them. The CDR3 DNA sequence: TGCAGCGGGGGGGCGCAAGGACAGCCCCAGCATTTT. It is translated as CSGGAQGQPQHF.